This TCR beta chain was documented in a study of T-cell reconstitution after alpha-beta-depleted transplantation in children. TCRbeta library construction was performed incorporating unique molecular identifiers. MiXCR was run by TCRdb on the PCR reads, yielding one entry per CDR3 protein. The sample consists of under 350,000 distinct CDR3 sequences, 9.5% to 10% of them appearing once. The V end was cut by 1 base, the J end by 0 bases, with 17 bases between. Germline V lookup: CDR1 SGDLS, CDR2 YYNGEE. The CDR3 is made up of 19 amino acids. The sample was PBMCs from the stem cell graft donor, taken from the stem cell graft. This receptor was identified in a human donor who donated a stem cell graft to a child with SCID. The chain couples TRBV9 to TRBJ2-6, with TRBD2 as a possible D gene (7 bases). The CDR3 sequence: CASSVTGGGVSSGANVLTF. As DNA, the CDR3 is TGTGCCAGCAGCGTAACCGGAGGGGGGGTTTCCTCTGGGGCCAACGTCCTGACTTTC.